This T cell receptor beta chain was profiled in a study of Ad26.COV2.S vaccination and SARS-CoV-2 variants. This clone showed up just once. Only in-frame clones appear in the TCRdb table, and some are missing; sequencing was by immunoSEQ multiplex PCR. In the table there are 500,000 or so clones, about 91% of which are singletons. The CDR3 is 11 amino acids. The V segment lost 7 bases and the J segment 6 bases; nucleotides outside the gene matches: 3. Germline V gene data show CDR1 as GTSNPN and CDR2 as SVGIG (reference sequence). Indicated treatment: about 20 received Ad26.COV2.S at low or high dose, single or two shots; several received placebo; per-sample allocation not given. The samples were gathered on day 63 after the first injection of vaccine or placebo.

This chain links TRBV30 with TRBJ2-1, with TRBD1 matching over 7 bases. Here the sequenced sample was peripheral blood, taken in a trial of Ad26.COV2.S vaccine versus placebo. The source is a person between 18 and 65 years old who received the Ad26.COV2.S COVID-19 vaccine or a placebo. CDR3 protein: CALWDSNEQFF. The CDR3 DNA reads TGTGCCTTATGGGACAGCAATGAGCAGTTCTTC.